This T cell receptor beta chain was observed in a study of T cells in localized non-small cell lung cancer. The CDR3 contains 13 residues. The V end lost 3 bases, the J end lost 7 bases, and 14 bases lay between the germline ends. Germline V CDR1 and CDR2: SGHDT, YYEEEE. Regarding this clone: Its specificity is unknown.

Study-wide points: The study found T cell clonality highest in uninvolved adjacent lung, above tumor. Of the top 100 tumor clones, median 57 were in adjacent lung, 25 to 35 among its top 100. Investigators sequenced only a single tumor region, leaving heterogeneity possible. Higher T cell density in the blood was associated with longer overall survival, whereas higher adjacent-lung clonality associated with shorter survival.

This table comes from immunoSEQ multiplex PCR, and its TCRdb copy is limited to in-frame clones, with some not included. The table has more than 30,000 clones, roughly 87% seen once; the top ten hold less than 20%. This sample comprised peripheral blood mononuclear cells, obtained before any cancer treatment. The V gene is TRBV5-6, the J gene TRBJ2-7; D may be TRBD1 (6 bases). This TCR came from a man aged 35 to 69 with stage III lung adenocarcinoma. CDR3 nucleotide sequence: TGTGCCAGCAGCTCGGACAGCGCCTTAGAGCAGTACTTC. It is translated as CASSSDSALEQYF.